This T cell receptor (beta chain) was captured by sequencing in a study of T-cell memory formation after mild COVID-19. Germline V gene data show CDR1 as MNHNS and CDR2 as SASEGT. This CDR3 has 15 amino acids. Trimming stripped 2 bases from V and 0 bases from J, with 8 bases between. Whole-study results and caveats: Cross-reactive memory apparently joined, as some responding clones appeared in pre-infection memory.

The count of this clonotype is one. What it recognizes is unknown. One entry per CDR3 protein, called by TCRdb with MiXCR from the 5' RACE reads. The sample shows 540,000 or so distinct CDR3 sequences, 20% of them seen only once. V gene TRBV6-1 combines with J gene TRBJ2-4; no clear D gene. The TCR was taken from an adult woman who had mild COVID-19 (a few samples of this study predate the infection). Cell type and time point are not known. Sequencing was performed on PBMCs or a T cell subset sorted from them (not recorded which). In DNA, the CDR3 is TGTGCCAGCAGTGAACATACGTTAGCCAAAAACATTCAGTACTTC. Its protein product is CASSEHTLAKNIQYF.